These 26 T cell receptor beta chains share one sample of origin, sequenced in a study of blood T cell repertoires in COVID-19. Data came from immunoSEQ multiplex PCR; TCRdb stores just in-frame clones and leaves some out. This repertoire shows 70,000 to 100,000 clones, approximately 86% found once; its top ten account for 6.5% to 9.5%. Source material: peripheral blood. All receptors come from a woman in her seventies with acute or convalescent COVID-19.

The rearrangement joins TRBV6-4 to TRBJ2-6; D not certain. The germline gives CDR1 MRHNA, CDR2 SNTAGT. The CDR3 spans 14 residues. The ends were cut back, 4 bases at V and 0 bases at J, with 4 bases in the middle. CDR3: CASSANSGANVLTF. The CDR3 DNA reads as TGTGCCAGCAGTGCTAACTCTGGGGCCAACGTCCTGACTTTC.

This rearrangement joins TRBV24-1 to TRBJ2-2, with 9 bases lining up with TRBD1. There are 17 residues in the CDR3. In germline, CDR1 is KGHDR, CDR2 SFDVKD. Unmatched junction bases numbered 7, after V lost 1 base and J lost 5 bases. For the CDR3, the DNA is TGTGCCACCAGTGATTTCGGGGGACAGGGTATGACCGGGGAGCTGTTTTTT. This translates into CATSDFGGQGMTGELFF.

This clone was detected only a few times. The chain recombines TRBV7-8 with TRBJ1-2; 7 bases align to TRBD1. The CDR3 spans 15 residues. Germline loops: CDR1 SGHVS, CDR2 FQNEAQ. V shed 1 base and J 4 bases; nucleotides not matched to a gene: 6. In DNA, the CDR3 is TGTGCCAGCAGCTTAGGTACAGGGGTGGCCTATGGCTACACCTTC. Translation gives CASSLGTGVAYGYTF.

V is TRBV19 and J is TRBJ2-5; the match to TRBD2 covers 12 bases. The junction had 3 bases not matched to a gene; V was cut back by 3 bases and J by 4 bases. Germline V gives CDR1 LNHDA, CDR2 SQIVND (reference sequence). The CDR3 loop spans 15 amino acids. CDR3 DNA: TGTGCCAGTAGTATGAGACTAGCGGGAGTAGAGACCCAGTACTTC. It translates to CASSMRLAGVETQYF.

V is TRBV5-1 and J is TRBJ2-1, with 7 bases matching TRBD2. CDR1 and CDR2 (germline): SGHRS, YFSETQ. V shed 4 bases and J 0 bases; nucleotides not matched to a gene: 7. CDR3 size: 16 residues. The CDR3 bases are TGCGCCAGCAGCCCCGGGGGGACTCCCTCCTACAATGAGCAGTTCTTC. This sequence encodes CASSPGGTPSYNEQFF.

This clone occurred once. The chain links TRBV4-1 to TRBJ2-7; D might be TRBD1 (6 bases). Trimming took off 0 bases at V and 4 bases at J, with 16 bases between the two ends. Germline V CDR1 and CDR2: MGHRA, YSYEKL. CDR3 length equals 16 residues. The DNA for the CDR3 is TGCGCCAGCAGCCAAGATGGTTGGGACAACGAGTACGAGCAGTACTTC. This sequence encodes CASSQDGWDNEYEQYF.

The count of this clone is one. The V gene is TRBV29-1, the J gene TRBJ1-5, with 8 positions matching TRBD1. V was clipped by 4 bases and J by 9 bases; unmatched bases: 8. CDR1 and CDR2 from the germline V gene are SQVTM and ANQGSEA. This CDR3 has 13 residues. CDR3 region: CSVADREYRPQHF. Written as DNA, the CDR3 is TGCAGCGTTGCGGACAGGGAGTATCGGCCCCAGCATTTT.

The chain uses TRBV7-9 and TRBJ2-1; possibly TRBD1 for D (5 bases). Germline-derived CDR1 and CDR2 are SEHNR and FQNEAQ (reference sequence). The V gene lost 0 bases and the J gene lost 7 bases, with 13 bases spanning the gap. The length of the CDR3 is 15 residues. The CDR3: CASSLAGRVSNEQFF. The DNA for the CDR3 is TGTGCCAGCAGCTTAGCGGGGCGAGTGAGTAATGAGCAGTTCTTC.

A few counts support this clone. CDR3 sequence reads: CAWSPRNQPQHF. In DNA form, the CDR3 reads TGTGCCTGGAGTCCCAGAAATCAGCCCCAGCATTTT. This chain connects TRBV30 to TRBJ1-5; no clear D gene. This CDR3 is built from 12 residues. The germline V gene encodes CDR1 GTSNPN and CDR2 SVGIG (reference sequence). With 2 bases removed from V and 4 bases from J, the gap between germline ends came to 6 bases.

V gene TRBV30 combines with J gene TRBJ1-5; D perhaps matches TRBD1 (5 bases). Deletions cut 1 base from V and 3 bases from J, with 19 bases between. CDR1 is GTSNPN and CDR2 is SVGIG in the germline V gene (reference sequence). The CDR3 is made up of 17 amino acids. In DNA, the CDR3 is TGTGCCTGGAGTGGGGGCAGGTCGGCAGTTGACAATCAGCCCCAGCATTTT. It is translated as CAWSGGRSAVDNQPQHF.

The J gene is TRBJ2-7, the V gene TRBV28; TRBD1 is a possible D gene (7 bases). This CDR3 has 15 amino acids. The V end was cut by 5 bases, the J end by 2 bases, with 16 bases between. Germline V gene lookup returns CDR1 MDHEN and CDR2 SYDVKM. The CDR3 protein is CASSKAGGLPYEQYF. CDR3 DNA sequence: TGTGCCAGCAGTAAGGCAGGGGGACTGCCCTACGAGCAGTACTTC. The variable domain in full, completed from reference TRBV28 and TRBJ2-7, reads DVKVTQSSRYLVKRTGEKVFLECVQDMDHENMFWYRQDPGLGLRLIYFSYDVKMKEKGDIPEGYSVSREKKERFSLILESASTNQTSMYLCASSKAGGLPYEQYFGPGTRLTVT.

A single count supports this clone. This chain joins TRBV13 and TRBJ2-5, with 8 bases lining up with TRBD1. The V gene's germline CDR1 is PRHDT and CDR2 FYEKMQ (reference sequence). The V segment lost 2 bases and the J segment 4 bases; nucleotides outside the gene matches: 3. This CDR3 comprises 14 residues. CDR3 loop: CASSLYTGGETQYF. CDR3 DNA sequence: TGTGCCAGCAGCTTATACACAGGGGGAGAGACCCAGTACTTC.

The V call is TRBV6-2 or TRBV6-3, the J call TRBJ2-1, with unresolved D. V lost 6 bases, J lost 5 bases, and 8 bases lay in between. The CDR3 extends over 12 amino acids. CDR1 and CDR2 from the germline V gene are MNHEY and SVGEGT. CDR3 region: CASSAANNEQFF. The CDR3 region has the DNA TGTGCCAGCAGCGCGGCAAACAATGAGCAGTTCTTC.

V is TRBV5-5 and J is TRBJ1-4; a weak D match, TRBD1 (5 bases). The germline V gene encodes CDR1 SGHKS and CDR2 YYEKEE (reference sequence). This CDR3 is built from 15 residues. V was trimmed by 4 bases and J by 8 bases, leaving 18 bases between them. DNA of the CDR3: TGTGCCAGCAGCCCGGGGGAGGGGTTTGGCGAAAAACTGTTTTTT. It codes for CASSPGEGFGEKLFF.

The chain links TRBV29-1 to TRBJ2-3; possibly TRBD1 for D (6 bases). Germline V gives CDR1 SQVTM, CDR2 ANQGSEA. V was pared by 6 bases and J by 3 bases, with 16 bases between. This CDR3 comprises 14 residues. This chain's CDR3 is CSVSGTIATDTQYF. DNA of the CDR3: TGCAGCGTCTCCGGGACAATTGCTACAGATACGCAGTATTTT.

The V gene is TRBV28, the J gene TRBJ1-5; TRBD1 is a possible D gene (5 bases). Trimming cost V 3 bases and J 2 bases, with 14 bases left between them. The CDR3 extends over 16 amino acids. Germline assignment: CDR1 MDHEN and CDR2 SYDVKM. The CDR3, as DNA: TGTGCCAGCAGTTTCAGGGTATGGCTAGGCAATCAGCCCCAGCATTTT. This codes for CASSFRVWLGNQPQHF.

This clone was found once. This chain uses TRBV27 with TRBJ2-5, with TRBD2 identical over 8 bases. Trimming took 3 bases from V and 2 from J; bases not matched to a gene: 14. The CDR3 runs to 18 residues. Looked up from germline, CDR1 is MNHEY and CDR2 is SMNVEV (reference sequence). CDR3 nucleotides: TGTGCCAGCAGTTTGACCGGATTAGCGGGATTAGGACAAGAGACCCAGTACTTC. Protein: CASSLTGLAGLGQETQYF.

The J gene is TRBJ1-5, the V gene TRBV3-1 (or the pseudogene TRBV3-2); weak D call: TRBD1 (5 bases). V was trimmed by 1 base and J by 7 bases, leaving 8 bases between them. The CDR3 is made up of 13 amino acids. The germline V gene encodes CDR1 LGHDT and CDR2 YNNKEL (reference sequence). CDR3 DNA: TGTGCCAGCAGCCAAGGGGGCTTACAGCCCCAGCATTTT. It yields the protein CASSQGGLQPQHF.

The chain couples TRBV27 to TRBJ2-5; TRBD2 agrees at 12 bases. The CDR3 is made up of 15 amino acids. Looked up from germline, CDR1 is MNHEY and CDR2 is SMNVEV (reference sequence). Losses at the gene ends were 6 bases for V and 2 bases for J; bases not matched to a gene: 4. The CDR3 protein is CASSRLAGGQETQYF. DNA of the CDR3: TGTGCCAGCAGCCGTCTAGCGGGAGGGCAAGAGACCCAGTACTTC.

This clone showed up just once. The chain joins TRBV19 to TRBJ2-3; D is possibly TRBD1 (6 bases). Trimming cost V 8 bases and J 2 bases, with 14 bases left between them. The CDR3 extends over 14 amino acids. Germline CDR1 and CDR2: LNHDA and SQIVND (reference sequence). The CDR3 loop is CASFDRFDTDTQYF. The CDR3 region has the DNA TGTGCCAGTTTCGACAGGTTCGACACAGATACGCAGTATTTT.

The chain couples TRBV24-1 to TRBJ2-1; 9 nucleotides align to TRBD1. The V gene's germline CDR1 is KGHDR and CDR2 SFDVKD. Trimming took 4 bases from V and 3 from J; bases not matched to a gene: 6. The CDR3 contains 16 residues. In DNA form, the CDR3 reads TGTGCCACCAGTGACCCGGGACAGGGCAACTACAATGAGCAGTTCTTC. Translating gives CATSDPGQGNYNEQFF.

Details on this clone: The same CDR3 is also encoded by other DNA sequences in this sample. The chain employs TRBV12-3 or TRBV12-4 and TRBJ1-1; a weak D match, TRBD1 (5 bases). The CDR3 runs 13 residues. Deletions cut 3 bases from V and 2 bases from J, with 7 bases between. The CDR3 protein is CASSFQGNTEAFF. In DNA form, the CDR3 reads TGTGCCAGCAGTTTCCAGGGTAACACTGAAGCTTTCTTT.

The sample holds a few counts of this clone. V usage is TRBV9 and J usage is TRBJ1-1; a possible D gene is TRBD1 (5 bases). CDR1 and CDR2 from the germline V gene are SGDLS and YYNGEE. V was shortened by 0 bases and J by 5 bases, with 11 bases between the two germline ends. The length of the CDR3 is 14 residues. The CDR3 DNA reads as TGTGCCAGCAGCGTAGTTGGGGGAGGTACTGAAGCTTTCTTT. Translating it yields CASSVVGGGTEAFF.

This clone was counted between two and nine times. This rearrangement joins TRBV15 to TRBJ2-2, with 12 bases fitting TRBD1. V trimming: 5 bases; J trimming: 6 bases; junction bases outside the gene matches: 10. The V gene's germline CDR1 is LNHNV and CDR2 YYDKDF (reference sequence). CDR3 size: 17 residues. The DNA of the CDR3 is TGTGCCACCAGCCTGGGACAGGGGGCGTCGGATGCCGGGGAGCTGTTTTTT. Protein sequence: CATSLGQGASDAGELFF.

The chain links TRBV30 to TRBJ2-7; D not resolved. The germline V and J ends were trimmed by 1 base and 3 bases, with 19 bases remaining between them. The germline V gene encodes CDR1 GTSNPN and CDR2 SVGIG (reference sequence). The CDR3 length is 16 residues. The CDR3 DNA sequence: TGTGCCTGGAGTGGTGTTAACAGCCGAACACTCTACGAGCAGTACTTC. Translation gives CAWSGVNSRTLYEQYF.

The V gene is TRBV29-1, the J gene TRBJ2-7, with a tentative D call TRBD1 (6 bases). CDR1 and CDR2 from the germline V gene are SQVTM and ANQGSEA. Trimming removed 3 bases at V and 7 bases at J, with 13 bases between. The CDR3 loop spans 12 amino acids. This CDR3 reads CSVEDQGWEQYF. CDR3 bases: TGCAGCGTTGAGGATCAGGGGTGGGAGCAGTACTTC.